The 14 T cell receptor beta chains below were found in one sample sequenced in a study of blood T cells in healthy people across ages. Then a second PCR, running roughly 7 to 11 cycles, was carried out with a sample-barcoded 5' primer and a J-beta primer mix. TCRdb redid the calling of the 5' RACE reads with MiXCR, one entry per CDR3 protein. The table lists more than 500,000 distinct CDR3 sequences, 25% to 30% of them singletons. What was sequenced was blood. The receptor source for this set is a woman in her 70s in good health.

J is TRBJ2-3 and V is TRBV20-1; maybe TRBD1 (5 bases). With 4 bases removed from V and 1 base from J, the gap between germline ends came to 6 bases. This CDR3 has 12 amino acids. CDR1 is DFQATT and CDR2 is SNEGSKA in the germline V gene (reference sequence). CDR3 bases: TGCAGTGCTACGACAGGCACAGATACGCAGTATTTT. Protein: CSATTGTDTQYF.

The table lists this clonotype with a few counts. The chain is built from TRBV29-1 and TRBJ1-1; TRBD1 might be the D (5 bases). V lost 0 bases and J 1 base, leaving 9 bases between the germline ends. The CDR3 sequence is 14 residues long. Germline assignment: CDR1 SQVTM and CDR2 ANQGSEA. The CDR3 DNA is TGCAGCGTTGAAGATAAGGGGAGGAACACTGAAGCTTTCTTT. Its protein product is CSVEDKGRNTEAFF.

This clonotype was recorded a few times. The rearrangement links TRBV20-1 to TRBJ2-4, with TRBD2 as a possible D gene (6 bases). Between the trimmed V and J ends, which lost 2 bases and 0 bases, there was a span of 14 bases. CDR3 length: 16 residues. The germline CDR1 and CDR2 sequences are DFQATT and SNEGSKA (reference sequence). In nucleotides, the CDR3 is TGCAGTGCTAGACCCCGGCAGGGACTAGCCAAAAACATTCAGTACTTC. This codes for CSARPRQGLAKNIQYF.

This clonotype has only a few counts. The chain is built from TRBV20-1 and TRBJ2-3, with 13 bases that match TRBD2. J was trimmed by 5 bases and V by 2 bases; bases with no gene match: 4. The CDR3 runs to 15 residues. CDR1 and CDR2 from the germline V gene are DFQATT and SNEGSKA (reference sequence). The CDR3 sequence is CSARKLAGGLDTQYF. The CDR3 DNA reads TGCAGTGCTAGAAAACTAGCGGGGGGGCTAGATACGCAGTATTTT.

This clonotype was found a few times. The genes are TRBV5-1 and TRBJ1-1; D is uncertain. Looked up from germline, CDR1 is SGHRS and CDR2 is YFSETQ. The CDR3 is made up of 14 amino acids. V lost 4 bases and J 4 bases, leaving 14 bases between the germline ends. The CDR3: CASSPDGGSTEAFF. The CDR3 bases are TGCGCCAGCAGCCCCGACGGTGGGAGCACTGAAGCTTTCTTT.

The chain combines TRBV20-1 with TRBJ2-5; D is unclear. The DNA end lines up better with TRBJ2-1; the J call may be wrong. The CDR3 has 13 amino acids. Germline CDR1 is DFQATT and CDR2 is SNEGSKA (reference sequence). The CDR3 DNA follows: TGCAGTGCTAGAGGGTCATGGGTCAATGAGCAGTTCTTC. Its translation is CSARGSWVNEQFF.

The chain links TRBV6-5 to TRBJ1-2, with D uncertain. CDR1 and CDR2 from the germline V gene are MNHEY and SVGAGI. Between the trimmed V and J ends, which lost 0 bases and 0 bases, there was a span of 17 bases. There are 18 residues in the CDR3. CDR3 sequence reads: CASSYSNVWRATNYGYTF. For the CDR3, the DNA is TGTGCCAGCAGTTACTCGAATGTTTGGAGGGCGACTAACTATGGCTACACCTTC.

The rearrangement joins TRBV10-2 to TRBJ1-5; D unclear. The germline V gene has CDR1 WSHSY and CDR2 SAAADI. V dropped 6 bases and J dropped 0 bases, with 15 bases sitting between them. The CDR3 spans 16 residues. CDR3: CASRPVKSYSNQPQHF. CDR3 bases: TGCGCCAGCAGGCCGGTCAAATCTTATAGCAATCAGCCCCAGCATTTT.

This chain joins TRBV6-5 and TRBJ2-6; D gene unclear. This CDR3 has 14 residues. With 6 bases removed from V and 3 bases from J, the gap between germline ends came to 9 bases. Looked up from germline, CDR1 is MNHEY and CDR2 is SVGAGI. The CDR3 sequence is CASSASHGANVLTF. In nucleotides, the CDR3 is TGTGCCAGCAGCGCCTCCCATGGGGCCAACGTCCTGACTTTC.

The chain uses TRBV18 and TRBJ1-1; 9 nucleotides line up with TRBD1. The CDR3 extends over 15 amino acids. J was trimmed by 4 bases and V by 6 bases; bases with no gene match: 9. Germline CDR1 and CDR2: KGHSH and LQKENI. The CDR3 is CASSSGTGFVTEAFF. The CDR3 DNA follows: TGTGCCAGCTCTTCCGGGACAGGGTTCGTCACTGAAGCTTTCTTT. Full variable domain (remainder filled in from reference TRBV18 and TRBJ1-1): NAGVMQNPRHLVRRRGQEARLRCSPMKGHSHVYWYRQLPEEGLKFMVYLQKENIIDESGMPKERFSAEFPKEGPSILRIQQVVRGDSAAYFCASSSGTGFVTEAFFGQGTRLTVV.

The V and J genes are TRBV7-3 and TRBJ2-1, with TRBD2 matching over 8 bases. J was trimmed by 1 base and V by 4 bases; bases with no gene match: 9. The CDR3 length is 17 residues. Germline assignment: CDR1 SGHTA and CDR2 FQGTGA. CDR3 protein: CASSSSGGHYSYNEQFF. CDR3 sequence (DNA): TGTGCCAGCAGCTCGAGCGGGGGACACTATTCCTACAATGAGCAGTTCTTC.

This clonotype was observed a handful of times. This rearrangement joins TRBV18 to TRBJ2-7; no firm D call. CDR3 size: 12 residues. Germline CDR1 and CDR2: KGHSH and LQKENI. With 2 bases removed from V and 5 bases from J, the gap between germline ends came to 7 bases. As DNA, the CDR3 is TGTGCCAGCTCACCAAGCAGCGACGAGCAGTACTTC. Protein: CASSPSSDEQYF. The complete variable domain, with remaining parts taken from reference TRBV18 and TRBJ2-7, reads NAGVMQNPRHLVRRRGQEARLRCSPMKGHSHVYWYRQLPEEGLKFMVYLQKENIIDESGMPKERFSAEFPKEGPSILRIQQVVRGDSAAYFCASSPSSDEQYFGPGTRLTVT.

J is TRBJ2-7 and V is TRBV11-3; D is perhaps TRBD1 or TRBD2 (5 bases each). The CDR3 runs to 15 residues. Trimming cost V 3 bases and J 0 bases, with 12 bases left between them. Looked up from germline, CDR1 is SGHNT and CDR2 is YENEEA. The CDR3 coding sequence is TGTGCCAGCAGCTTGGAACAGGAGGTCTCCTACGAGCAGTACTTC. It yields the protein CASSLEQEVSYEQYF.

This chain uses TRBV7-6 with TRBJ1-3, with D tentatively TRBD1 (5 bases). CDR1 SGHVS and CDR2 FNYEAQ come from the germline V gene. The V end lost 0 bases, the J end lost 0 bases, and 18 bases lay between the germline ends. The CDR3 extends over 19 amino acids. The CDR3 loop reads CASSLAWNGGRGSGNTIYF. The CDR3 DNA is TGTGCCAGCAGCTTAGCATGGAATGGGGGAAGAGGCTCTGGAAACACCATATATTTT.